This T cell receptor (beta chain) was profiled in a study of vaccination effects on CD4 cells after COVID-19. Pools of viral peptides were used by the ViraFEST assay to expand antigen-specific CD4+ T cells ahead of sequencing. The authors isolated CD4+ T cells after approximately 9 days of culture. From March to December 2020, the person had a SARS-CoV-2 infection that was confirmed by PCR. Wells of around 2 million PBMC each were grown with about 9.8 IU/ml IL-2 and approximately 10 ug/ml peptides. Use of an HIV-1 Nef peptide pool defined the negative control culture. General study results and limits: Few convalescent patients were studied, and early post-infection samples were lacking. Spike-reactive clones found after vaccination in convalescents were mainly new vaccine-induced clones.

This clone was counted between two and nine times. Its target is not known. Only in-frame clones appear in the TCRdb table, and some are missing; sequencing was by immunoSEQ multiplex PCR. The repertoire includes 60,000 to 75,000 clones, roughly two thirds of them detected once, and 5% to 6% sits in the top ten. Germline V gene lookup returns CDR1 GTSNPN and CDR2 SVGIG (reference sequence). The CDR3 is made up of 15 amino acids. V was pared by 0 bases and J by 2 bases, with 10 bases between. The starting material was CD4+ T cells from PBMCs cultured with HIV peptides, obtained before COVID-19 vaccination. Subset given: HIV-1 Nef peptide pool negative control/reference culture. The sequence was obtained from a human donor who had a prior SARS-CoV-2 infection. The V call is TRBV30, the J call TRBJ1-4; D possibly corresponds to TRBD1 (5 bases). The CDR3 spells CAWSVVGETNEKLFF. For the CDR3, the DNA is TGTGCCTGGAGTGTAGTAGGGGAGACTAATGAAAAACTGTTTTTT. Drawing the rest from reference TRBV30 and TRBJ1-4, the complete variable domain is SQTIHQWPATLVQPVGSPLSLECTVEGTSNPNLYWYRQAAGRGLQLLFYSVGIGQISSEVPQNLSASRPQDRQFILSSKKLLLSDSGFYLCAWSVVGETNEKLFFGSGTQLSVL.